One and the same sample provided the 26 T cell receptor beta chains below, sequenced in a study of blood T cell repertoires in COVID-19. Only in-frame clones appear in the TCRdb table, and some are missing; sequencing was by immunoSEQ multiplex PCR. The sample holds about 88,000 clones, approximately 90% seen once. Sequencing used peripheral blood. The receptors derive from a male donor with acute or convalescent COVID-19.

The V gene is TRBV5-4, the J gene TRBJ1-1; TRBD1 agrees at 9 bases. Germline V lookup: CDR1 SGHNT, CDR2 YYREEE (reference sequence). The ends lost 3 bases at V and 6 bases at J; junction bases unmatched: 9. The CDR3 is made up of 15 amino acids. CDR3: CASSSGGDRAAEAFF. The DNA for the CDR3 is TGTGCCAGCAGCTCCGGGGGGGACAGGGCAGCTGAAGCTTTCTTT.

The chain carries TRBV3-1 (or the pseudogene TRBV3-2) and TRBJ2-7; no clear D gene. V shed 0 bases and J shed 5 bases, with 5 bases lying between them. Looked up from germline, CDR1 is LGHDT and CDR2 is YNNKEL (reference sequence). The CDR3 runs to 12 residues. CDR3 coding DNA: TGTGCCAGCAGCCAAGATATTGACGAGCAGTACTTC. This encodes CASSQDIDEQYF.

This sequence joins TRBV5-1 and TRBJ1-1; 8 nucleotides match TRBD1. Germline lookup yields CDR1 SGHRS and CDR2 YFSETQ. The CDR3 length is 14 residues. Unmatched junction bases numbered 7, after V lost 4 bases and J lost 5 bases. The CDR3 sequence: CASSLDRGLTEAFF. In DNA form, the CDR3 reads TGCGCCAGCAGCCTCGACAGGGGATTAACTGAAGCTTTCTTT.

The genes are TRBV18 and TRBJ1-6, with a possible D match to TRBD1 (5 bases). The CDR3 is made up of 13 amino acids. V shed 3 bases and J shed 10 bases, with 10 bases lying between them. The V gene's germline CDR1 is KGHSH and CDR2 LQKENI. Here the CDR3 DNA reads TGTGCCAGCTCACCCCGACAGAAATCACCCCTCCACTTT. Translated, it gives CASSPRQKSPLHF. Full variable domain (outside the CDR3, taken from reference TRBV18 and TRBJ1-6): NAGVMQNPRHLVRRRGQEARLRCSPMKGHSHVYWYRQLPEEGLKFMVYLQKENIIDESGMPKERFSAEFPKEGPSILRIQQVVRGDSAAYFCASSPRQKSPLHFGNGTRLTVT.

The chain is built from TRBV28 and TRBJ2-4, with 7 nucleotides matching TRBD1. The germline gives CDR1 MDHEN, CDR2 SYDVKM. This CDR3 spans 13 amino acids. J gave up 6 bases and V 2 bases, and 1 base lay outside the gene matches. CDR3 loop: CASSLGDRNIQYF. CDR3 in DNA: TGTGCCAGCAGTTTAGGGGACAGAAACATTCAGTACTTC.

About this clone: One end of the junction fails to match germline, which may point to a read error. The chain employs TRBV7-2 and TRBJ2-7; TRBD2 matches 9 bases. This CDR3 spans 15 amino acids. Germline assignment: CDR1 SGHTA and CDR2 FQGNSA. CDR3 sequence (DNA): TGTGCCAGCAGCTTAAATGGGGCTAGCGGGGAAAATCAGAACTTC. Amino acids: CASSLNGASGENQNF.

This chain joins TRBV6-5 and TRBJ1-6; perhaps TRBD1 as D (6 bases). The CDR3 is 16 residues long. Trimming removed 4 bases at V and 8 bases at J, with 18 bases between. Germline V gene data show CDR1 as MNHEY and CDR2 as SVGAGI. The CDR3 here is CASSSPAGAGDSPLHF. In DNA, the CDR3 is TGTGCCAGCAGTTCACCCGCGGGGGCAGGAGATTCACCCCTCCACTTT.

CDR3: CASQPQATGANVLTF. The CDR3 DNA reads as TGTGCCAGCCAACCCCAGGCCACTGGGGCCAACGTCCTGACTTTC. This rearrangement joins TRBV2 to TRBJ2-6; D remains unclear. The CDR3 is made up of 15 amino acids. Germline V gives CDR1 SNHLY, CDR2 FYNNEI. Trimming removed 8 bases from V and 2 bases from J, with 13 bases in between.

This clone was seen once. CDR3: CASSGQQNQPQHF. DNA of the CDR3: TGTGCCAGCTCGGGCCAGCAGAATCAGCCCCAGCATTTT. This chain uses TRBV18 with TRBJ1-5; D is ambiguous. Per germline, CDR1 KGHSH and CDR2 LQKENI. The CDR3 contains 13 residues. Trimming stripped 6 bases from V and 4 bases from J, with 10 bases between.

This chain connects TRBV19 to TRBJ1-1; 9 bases align to TRBD1. V was pared by 6 bases and J by 2 bases, with 4 bases of the junction left unmatched. The CDR3 totals 14 residues. Germline lookup yields CDR1 LNHDA and CDR2 SQIVND (reference sequence). The CDR3 DNA reads as TGTGCCAGTAGCCCACAGGGGGCTAACACTGAAGCTTTCTTT. It yields the protein CASSPQGANTEAFF.

In this sample, this clone turned up once. This chain links TRBV30 with TRBJ1-3; D might be TRBD1 (6 bases). Germline values: CDR1 GTSNPN, CDR2 SVGIG (reference sequence). V shed 4 bases and J shed 0 bases, with 13 bases lying between them. This CDR3 region has 15 residues. The CDR3 bases are TGTGCCTGGACTGGACAGCTCGCCTCTGGAAACACCATATATTTT. This translates into CAWTGQLASGNTIYF.

V and J are TRBV5-1 and TRBJ2-1, with 8 bases fitting TRBD2. The V gene's germline CDR1 is SGHRS and CDR2 YFSETQ. V lost 4 bases and J lost 4; bases outside the gene matches: 10. The CDR3 spans 16 residues. Here the CDR3 DNA reads TGCGCCAGCAGCCCCCAGGCTAGCGGGCCATACAATGAGCAGTTCTTC. This translates into CASSPQASGPYNEQFF.

The genes are TRBV6-5 and TRBJ1-1; possible D gene TRBD1, 5 bases. V was clipped by 7 bases and J by 4 bases, with 13 bases between them. The CDR3 totals 13 residues. CDR1 is MNHEY, CDR2 SVGAGI, per germline. The CDR3 spells CASILGGATEAFF. CDR3 bases: TGTGCCAGCATCCTCGGAGGGGCCACTGAAGCTTTCTTT.

The chain couples TRBV15 to TRBJ2-1, with TRBD1 matching over 9 bases. The CDR3 has 12 amino acids. V gave up 8 bases and J gave up 7 bases; unmatched junction bases: 3. Germline CDR1 reads LNHNV; CDR2 reads YYDKDF (reference sequence). The CDR3 loop reads CATGTGWNEQFF. CDR3 DNA: TGTGCCACCGGGACAGGGTGGAATGAGCAGTTCTTC.

The chain uses TRBV10-3 and TRBJ1-1; D call uncertain. The CDR3 is 12 residues long. CDR1 and CDR2 from the germline V gene are ENHRY and SYGVKD. V was cut by 6 bases and J by 3 bases, with 8 bases left in between. The CDR3 DNA reads as TGTGCCATCAGGAGAGGTGACACTGAAGCTTTCTTT. This translates into CAIRRGDTEAFF.

CDR3 DNA sequence: TGCGCCAGCAAAGGGGCAGGGTACGCAGATACGCAGTATTTT. Protein sequence: CASKGAGYADTQYF. V and J are TRBV10-1 and TRBJ2-3; a possible D gene is TRBD1 (5 bases). Germline V lookup: CDR1 WNHNN, CDR2 SYGVQD (reference sequence). This CDR3 comprises 14 residues. V was trimmed by 7 bases and J by 4 bases, leaving 15 bases between them.

The rearrangement uses TRBV3-1 (or the pseudogene TRBV3-2) and TRBJ1-4, with D possibly TRBD1 on 5 matching bases. Germline V gene lookup returns CDR1 LGHDT and CDR2 YNNKEL (reference sequence). The CDR3 spans 16 residues. The ends were cut back, 4 bases at V and 1 base at J, with 13 bases in the middle. DNA of the CDR3: TGTGCCAGCAGCCGCACAAATAGGGGAACTAATGAAAAACTGTTTTTT. It specifies CASSRTNRGTNEKLFF.

CDR3 nucleotide sequence: TGTGCCAGCAGCTTAACGGGACAGGGGCATGGGGAGACCCAGTACTTC. Translating it yields CASSLTGQGHGETQYF. V is TRBV7-3 and J is TRBJ2-5, with 10 bases that match TRBD1. Germline lookup yields CDR1 SGHTA and CDR2 FQGTGA. Trimming cost V 0 bases and J 5 bases; bases outside gene matches: 6. The CDR3 is made up of 16 amino acids.

This clone has just a few counts. This chain uses TRBV6-6 with TRBJ2-7; D remains ambiguous. CDR1 is MNHNY and CDR2 is SVGAGI in the germline V gene (reference sequence). Between the trimmed V and J ends, which lost 5 bases and 3 bases, there was a span of 5 bases. The CDR3 spans 11 residues. The CDR3, as DNA: TGTGCCAGCAGTATGAGCTACGAGCAGTACTTC. This encodes CASSMSYEQYF.

V is TRBV29-1 and J is TRBJ1-2; a possible D gene is TRBD1 (6 bases). The V and J ends lost 5 bases and 8 bases respectively, with 9 bases between them. Germline loops: CDR1 SQVTM, CDR2 ANQGSEA. CDR3 length: 10 amino acids. CDR3 loop: CSVRTEGYTF. CDR3 coding DNA: TGCAGCGTTCGGACAGAAGGCTACACCTTC.

The chain is built from TRBV3-1 (or the pseudogene TRBV3-2) and TRBJ1-3; D remains unclear. The germline V gene encodes CDR1 LGHDT and CDR2 YNNKEL (reference sequence). The CDR3 loop spans 14 amino acids. Trimming stripped 5 bases from V and 4 bases from J, with 12 bases between. This chain's CDR3 is CASSSSYLGNTIYF. In nucleotides, the CDR3 is TGTGCCAGCAGCTCCTCCTACTTGGGAAACACCATATATTTT.

The gene calls are TRBV11-3 and TRBJ1-1; TRBD1 is a possible D gene (6 bases). With 3 bases removed from V and 1 base from J, the gap between germline ends came to 9 bases. The germline CDR1 and CDR2 sequences are SGHNT and YENEEA. This CDR3 is built from 14 residues. CDR3 residues: CASSFQGTNTEAFF. CDR3 coding DNA: TGTGCCAGCAGCTTTCAGGGGACGAACACTGAAGCTTTCTTT.

V is TRBV7-3 and J is TRBJ2-1, with TRBD2 identical over 8 bases. The CDR3 is 15 amino acids. CDR1 is SGHTA, CDR2 FQGTGA, per germline. V lost 5 bases, J lost 5 bases, and 8 bases stayed unmatched. CDR3 sequence: CASSPAGGAHNEQFF. The CDR3 DNA follows: TGTGCCAGCAGCCCCGCCGGGGGGGCACACAATGAGCAGTTCTTC.

The chain couples TRBV2 to TRBJ2-3; 8 bases are shared with TRBD2. V lost 4 bases and J lost 6; bases outside the gene matches: 9. The CDR3 totals 15 residues. The germline V gene has CDR1 SNHLY and CDR2 FYNNEI. DNA for the CDR3: TGTGCCAGCAGTGTCCTAGCGGGCCGTCCGGATACGCAGTATTTT. It encodes CASSVLAGRPDTQYF.

The rearrangement joins TRBV2 to TRBJ2-3, with a possible D match to TRBD2 (6 bases). The CDR3 runs 14 residues. V was trimmed by 6 bases and J by 2 bases, leaving 12 bases between them. Germline CDR1 and CDR2: SNHLY and FYNNEI. The CDR3 sequence: CASSERDFTDTQYF. The CDR3 coding sequence is TGTGCCAGCAGCGAAAGGGACTTCACAGATACGCAGTATTTT.

The chain links TRBV7-8 to TRBJ1-3; D remains ambiguous. This CDR3 comprises 14 residues. V gave up 5 bases and J gave up 3 bases, with 11 bases separating them. Germline V gene sequence: CDR1 SGHVS, CDR2 FQNEAQ. The CDR3 nucleotides read TGTGCCAGCAGCGCGACCCGGGATGGAAACACCATATATTTT. Translated, it gives CASSATRDGNTIYF.